The T cell receptor (beta chain) under discussion was sequenced for a study of T cell responses to AZD1222 COVID-19 vaccine. Overall study results and limits: Unmutated regions of variants are reportedly targeted by nearly half of spike-specific TCRs. Among vaccine-associated CD4 TCRs, coverage spanned spike, with dominance at 160-218 and 743-854. Sampled repertoires all dated from after the peak T cell response.

Worth noting for this clone: Its antigen is undetermined.

The CDR3 covers 17 residues. Trimming left V 0 bases short and J 0 bases short, with 12 bases between. The germline gives CDR1 SGHAT, CDR2 FQNNGV. Clones were sequenced by immunoSEQ multiplex PCR, and TCRdb holds only the in-frame ones, with some missing. The sample contains about 73,000 clones, 85% to 90% of which appear only once. This TCR was recovered from an adult who received the AZD1222 COVID-19 vaccine. This material consisted of peripheral blood, taken 28 days after the second AZD1222 dose. The V and J genes are TRBV11-2 and TRBJ2-1, with D tentatively TRBD1 or TRBD2 (5 bases each). The CDR3 here is CASSLDEAGSSYNEQFF. The DNA of the CDR3 is TGTGCCAGCAGCTTAGATGAAGCAGGGAGCTCCTACAATGAGCAGTTCTTC.